The entry below describes one TCR beta chain. The target antigen is unknown. The assay was immunoSEQ multiplex PCR, and TCRdb's table has in-frame clones only and misses some. The sample lists some 120,000 clones, 84% seen once, with roughly a quarter in the top ten. This sample was included in a study of T cell responses to AZD1222 COVID-19 vaccine. Study-level points and caveats: Repertoire samples came only from after the peak T cell response. Only a handful of AZD1222 recipients, several in all, had baseline seropositivity.

The CDR3 loop spans 15 amino acids. Germline CDR1 SGHTA, CDR2 FQGTGA. V was clipped by 5 bases and J by 2 bases, with 14 bases between them. This receptor was identified in an adult who received the AZD1222 COVID-19 vaccine. The rearrangement links TRBV7-3 to TRBJ2-3; the D gene could be TRBD1 or TRBD2 (6 bases each). Sequences were derived from peripheral blood, sampled 28 days after the second AZD1222 dose. For the CDR3, the DNA is TGTGCCAGCAGCCTAGGGTGGGGGGCCACAGATACGCAGTATTTT. Amino acids: CASSLGWGATDTQYF. The full variable domain, rest sourced from reference TRBV7-3 and TRBJ2-3, is GAGVSQTPSNKVTEKGKYVELRCDPISGHTALYWYRQSLGQGPEFLIYFQGTGAADDSGLPNDRFFAVRPEGSVSTLKIQRTERGDSAVYLCASSLGWGATDTQYFGPGTRLTVL.